These 14 T cell receptor delta chains came from one sample sequenced in a study of Vδ1+ human thymocytes. Notes on the study in general: Thymic TRG and TRD repertoires appeared highly polyclonal.

RNA was extracted from the cells and then reverse transcribed. The CDR3 regions were amplified by multiplex PCR from V-gene primers to a constant-region primer. TCRdb re-called clones from the multiplex PCR reads via CATT. The sample records 70,000 to 90,000 delta-chain clones, about 35% being singletons. No antigens are known for them. The sample comprised Vdelta1+ gamma-delta thymocytes from the thymus. Indicated subset: FACS-sorted CD3+ TCRalphabeta- TCRVdelta1+ TCRVdelta2- thymocytes. These receptors all stem from a boy less than two years old who had congenital heart surgery.

This chain uses TRDV1 with TRDJ1; 9 bases line up with TRDD3. Looked up from germline, CDR1 is TSWWSYY and CDR2 is QGS. Trimming removed 2 bases from V and 0 bases from J; junction bases left unmatched: 16. This CDR3 has 20 amino acids. DNA for the CDR3: TGTGCTCTTGGGGAAGTCTTCCTTAGTCTACTGGGGGACAACACCGATAAACTCATCTTT. Its translation: CALGEVFLSLLGDNTDKLIF.

This clone was recorded once. The genes are TRDV1 and TRDJ2, with 13 bases lining up with TRDD3. V lost 3 bases and J lost 1; bases outside the gene matches: 29. Germline CDR1 is TSWWSYY and CDR2 is QGS. CDR3 length: 26 residues. The DNA of the CDR3 is TGTGCTCTTGGGGACCCTGGCCTTCTAGGAGCTTCTTATCTACTGGGGGATACGTTTTTGACAGCACAACTCTTCTTT. Its protein product is CALGDPGLLGASYLLGDTFLTAQLFF.

The table lists this clone with a few counts. This rearrangement joins TRDV1 to TRDJ1; TRDD3 is a possible D gene (5 bases). This CDR3 is 16 amino acids long. In germline, CDR1 is TSWWSYY, CDR2 QGS. V lost 4 bases and J 3 bases, leaving 18 bases between the germline ends. CDR3 in amino acids: CALGVGGPVVPDKLIF. The CDR3 bases are TGTGCTCTTGGGGTAGGGGGCCCAGTTGTCCCCGATAAACTCATCTTT.

This clone was seen once. In the same sample, other DNA sequences code for this CDR3. This chain joins TRDV2 and TRDJ1, with 10 bases that match TRDD3. Germline CDR1 and CDR2: GEAIGNYY and EKD. The CDR3 sequence is 15 residues long. With V trimmed by 8 bases and J by 3 bases, 11 bases remained unmatched. CDR3 sequence: CAYPYWGIGSDKLIF. In DNA, the CDR3 is TGTGCCTACCCTTACTGGGGGATTGGGTCCGATAAACTCATCTTT.

This clone turned up a few times. The gene calls are TRDV1 and TRDJ1, with 9 bases matching TRDD3. CDR3 size: 18 residues. Germline lookup yields CDR1 TSWWSYY and CDR2 QGS. V lost 3 bases to trimming and J lost 4 bases; unmatched junction nucleotides: 15. The CDR3 is CALGDSTPLLGEYDKLIF. Written as DNA, the CDR3 is TGTGCTCTTGGGGATTCCACCCCACTACTGGGGGAGTACGATAAACTCATCTTT.

The rearrangement uses TRDV1 and TRDJ1; 12 bases align to TRDD3. V gave up 3 bases and J gave up 7 bases; unmatched junction bases: 24. The germline CDR1 and CDR2 sequences are TSWWSYY and QGS. The CDR3 has 21 residues. The CDR3 loop is CALGDFPVTGGYWGDRGKLIF. The CDR3 bases are TGTGCTCTTGGGGACTTTCCCGTTACTGGGGGATACTGGGGGGACCGCGGTAAACTCATCTTT.

There are a few counts of this clone. The chain employs TRDV1 and TRDJ1; the D gene is possibly TRDD3 (6 bases). Looked up from germline, CDR1 is TSWWSYY and CDR2 is QGS. V lost 1 base and J lost 7, with 19 bases in between. The CDR3 contains 16 residues. The CDR3 is CALGEPIPSLLGKLIF. The CDR3 DNA reads as TGTGCTCTTGGGGAACCGATTCCGAGTTTACTGGGTAAACTCATCTTT.

The table lists this clone with a few counts. Other nucleotide sequences in the sample specify the same CDR3. The chain carries TRDV1 and TRDJ1; 7 bases are a match to TRDD3. Trimming at V came to 5 bases and at J to 0 bases, leaving 27 bases not matched to a gene. This CDR3 contains 22 residues. The germline V gene encodes CDR1 TSWWSYY and CDR2 QGS. CDR3 amino acids: CALGNISPPFVLGPGYTDKLIF. DNA for the CDR3: TGTGCTCTTGGGAACATCTCACCTCCCTTTGTACTGGGGCCCGGGTACACCGATAAACTCATCTTT.

This clone was seen a handful of times. This chain joins TRDV1 and TRDJ1; 13 positions match TRDD3. CDR3 size: 21 residues. Germline lookup yields CDR1 TSWWSYY and CDR2 QGS. J gave up 5 bases and V 6 bases, and 24 bases lay outside the gene matches. The DNA of the CDR3 is TGTGCTCTTGGACACCCCCCCTTCCCGACGCGACTGGGGGATACGGGTGATAAACTCATCTTT. Amino acid sequence: CALGHPPFPTRLGDTGDKLIF.

The rearrangement links TRDV1 to TRDJ1; TRDD3 aligns across 13 bases. Germline CDR1 is TSWWSYY and CDR2 is QGS. V dropped 1 base and J dropped 1; count of bases not matched to a gene: 36. CDR3 length: 28 residues. The CDR3, as DNA: TGTGCTCTTGGGGAACCTCCCTCCCTTTATACCGACTGGGGGATACGCATGACTAGAGGAGGGGGCACCGATAAACTCATCTTT. Its translation: CALGEPPSLYTDWGIRMTRGGGTDKLIF.

V and J are TRDV1 and TRDJ1; 10 nucleotides agree with TRDD3. The CDR3 consists of 22 residues. Germline lookup yields CDR1 TSWWSYY and CDR2 QGS. J lost 2 bases, V lost 4 bases, and 25 bases had no gene match. The chain's CDR3 is CALGAIPITFYWGIHRTDKLIF. CDR3 nucleotides: TGTGCTCTTGGGGCTATTCCTATCACCTTTTACTGGGGGATTCACCGAACCGATAAACTCATCTTT.

This clone has a handful of counts. The rearrangement joins TRDV1 to TRDJ1; 9 bases match TRDD3. With V trimmed by 0 bases and J by 0 bases, 5 bases remained unmatched. The germline gives CDR1 TSWWSYY, CDR2 QGS. This CDR3 comprises 17 residues. The CDR3, as DNA: TGTGCTCTTGGGGAACTAGTCTGGGGGATTGACACCGATAAACTCATCTTT. It codes for CALGELVWGIDTDKLIF.

This sequence joins TRDV2 and TRDJ1; a possible D gene is TRDD3 (6 bases). The CDR3 sequence is 16 residues long. CDR1 and CDR2 from the germline V gene are GEAIGNYY and EKD. The V end was cut by 3 bases, the J end by 0 bases, with 16 bases between. Here the CDR3 DNA reads TGTGCCTGTGACCGGGGGAGGATCCGGTACACCGATAAACTCATCTTT. It is translated as CACDRGRIRYTDKLIF.

The V gene is TRDV1, the J gene TRDJ1, with 9 nucleotides matching TRDD3. The germline V gene encodes CDR1 TSWWSYY and CDR2 QGS. The CDR3 runs 15 residues. V lost 1 base to trimming and J lost 2 bases; unmatched junction nucleotides: 2. CDR3 coding DNA: TGTGCTCTTGGGGAACACCTGGGGGATACCGATAAACTCATCTTT. It is translated as CALGEHLGDTDKLIF.